These 23 T cell receptor beta chains were all obtained from the same sample, sequenced in a study of CD8+ T cells in alopecia areata. Following extraction, RNA underwent reverse transcription to cDNA, which served as the sequencing template. Generated by immunoSEQ multiplex PCR, the TCRdb table keeps only in-frame clones and is missing some. Of some 130,000 clones in the sample, about 47% are singletons; the top ten hold around 19%. The input for sequencing was CD8+ T cells sorted from blood, taken at week 0. All receptors derive from a human donor with alopecia areata.

This sequence joins TRBV13 and TRBJ1-6, with no clear D. Deletions cut 4 bases from V and 0 bases from J, with 10 bases between. The CDR3 runs 16 residues. The germline CDR1 and CDR2 sequences are PRHDT and FYEKMQ (reference sequence). This chain's CDR3 is CASSSKKSSYNSPLHF. The CDR3 nucleotides are TGTGCCAGCAGCTCAAAGAAGAGCTCCTATAATTCACCCCTCCACTTT. The full variable domain, its missing parts supplied by reference TRBV13 and TRBJ1-6, is AAGVIQSPRHLIKEKRETATLKCYPIPRHDTVYWYQQGPGQDPQFLISFYEKMQSDKGSIPDRFSAQQFSDYHSELNMSSLELGDSALYFCASSSKKSSYNSPLHFGNGTRLTVT.

The gene calls are TRBV27 and TRBJ2-3, with TRBD2 identical over 9 bases. V lost 6 bases to trimming and J lost 2 bases; unmatched junction nucleotides: 9. There are 16 residues in the CDR3. Germline CDR1 MNHEY, CDR2 SMNVEV (reference sequence). The DNA for the CDR3 is TGTGCCAGCAGCCAACTGGCGGGGGGGTTCACAGATACGCAGTATTTT. Amino acid sequence: CASSQLAGGFTDTQYF.

The table lists this clone with many counts. Different DNA sequences within this sample yield the same CDR3. This chain uses TRBV6-4 with TRBJ2-2; TRBD2 might be the D (5 bases). The CDR3 is made up of 14 amino acids. Trimming took off 0 bases at V and 3 bases at J, with 5 bases between the two ends. Germline V gene data show CDR1 as MRHNA and CDR2 as SNTAGT. CDR3 residues: CASSDSRDTGELFF. DNA for the CDR3: TGTGCCAGCAGTGACTCGAGGGACACCGGGGAGCTGTTTTTT.

V usage is TRBV5-6 and J usage is TRBJ2-7, with a weak D call TRBD2 (5 bases). Looked up from germline, CDR1 is SGHDT and CDR2 is YYEEEE. The V end was cut by 4 bases, the J end by 1 base, with 12 bases between. The CDR3 is made up of 14 amino acids. The CDR3 loop is CASSNSLGSYEQYF. The CDR3 coding sequence is TGTGCCAGCAGCAACTCACTAGGATCCTACGAGCAGTACTTC.

The V gene is TRBV19, the J gene TRBJ1-2; perhaps TRBD1 as D (5 bases). Germline V gene lookup returns CDR1 LNHDA and CDR2 SQIVND (reference sequence). V lost 5 bases and J lost 7, with 14 bases in between. There are 13 residues in the CDR3. CDR3: CASSLEGFPGYTF. The CDR3 region has the DNA TGTGCCAGTAGTCTGGAGGGGTTTCCTGGCTACACCTTC.

A few counts support this clone. The chain combines TRBV14 with TRBJ2-5; D unresolved. The germline V gene encodes CDR1 SGHDN and CDR2 FVKESK. Trimming pared 0 bases from V and 7 bases from J, leaving 0 bases between. The CDR3 loop spans 10 amino acids. The CDR3 bases are TGTGCCAGCAGCCAAGAGACCCAGTACTTC. Protein product: CASSQETQYF. Full variable domain (rest looked up from reference TRBV14 and TRBJ2-5): EAGVTQFPSHSVIEKGQTVTLRCDPISGHDNLYWYRRVMGKEIKFLLHFVKESKQDESGMPNNRFLAERTGGTYSTLKVQPAELEDSGVYFCASSQETQYFGPGTRLLVL.

J is TRBJ2-2 and V is TRBV15; TRBD2 might be the D (5 bases). The germline gives CDR1 LNHNV, CDR2 YYDKDF (reference sequence). The CDR3 loop spans 16 amino acids. Trimming pared 3 bases from V and 7 bases from J, leaving 18 bases between. The CDR3 is CATSRLVWRHNGELFF. For the CDR3, the DNA is TGTGCCACCAGCAGGTTGGTCTGGAGGCATAACGGGGAGCTGTTTTTT.

This clone showed up just a few times. V gene TRBV25-1 combines with J gene TRBJ2-3, with no clear D. Germline lookup yields CDR1 MGHDK and CDR2 SYGVNS. V lost 5 bases, J lost 3 bases, and 6 bases lay in between. This CDR3 spans 12 amino acids. CDR3 DNA sequence: TGTGCCAGCAGTCGAGGTACAGATACGCAGTATTTT. Protein: CASSRGTDTQYF. Combining the CDR3 with reference TRBV25-1 and TRBJ2-3 gives the whole variable domain EADIYQTPRYLVIGTGKKITLECSQTMGHDKMYWYQQDPGMELHLIHYSYGVNSTEKGDLSSESTVSRIRTEHFPLTLESARPSHTSQYLCASSRGTDTQYFGPGTRLTVL.

The chain recombines TRBV7-9 with TRBJ1-2; D is possibly TRBD1 (5 bases). Germline loops: CDR1 SEHNR, CDR2 FQNEAQ (reference sequence). CDR3 size: 16 residues. V was clipped by 2 bases and J by 4 bases, with 17 bases between them. The CDR3 sequence: CASSLSRDIGTYGYTF. In nucleotides, the CDR3 is TGTGCCAGCAGCTTATCCAGAGACATCGGGACCTATGGCTACACCTTC.

In its sample, this clone was seen a few times. The CDR3 spells CASTHSKTYNEQFF. The CDR3 DNA reads TGTGCCAGCACCCACTCCAAAACCTACAATGAGCAGTTCTTC. The rearrangement uses TRBV6-6 and TRBJ2-1; D gene unclear. Trimming pared 7 bases from V and 2 bases from J, leaving 12 bases between. CDR3 size: 14 residues. CDR1 and CDR2 from the germline V gene are MNHNY and SVGAGI (reference sequence).

There are a few counts of this clone. The genes are TRBV2 and TRBJ2-5; 8 nucleotides line up with TRBD1. Germline V gene lookup returns CDR1 SNHLY and CDR2 FYNNEI. The CDR3 extends over 17 amino acids. The V gene end was trimmed by 3 bases and the J gene end by 3 bases; junction bases not matched to a gene: 12. The CDR3 bases are TGTGCCAGCAGTGACCCCAGCTTGATGGACAGGGAAGAGACCCAGTACTTC. This encodes CASSDPSLMDREETQYF.

This clone was counted a few times. The rearrangement uses TRBV9 and TRBJ1-5, with D possibly matching TRBD1 (6 bases). Trimming removed 2 bases from V and 3 bases from J, with 12 bases in between. Germline loops: CDR1 SGDLS, CDR2 YYNGEE. There are 15 residues in the CDR3. CDR3 DNA sequence: TGTGCCAGCAGCGTCAGTCCAGGGGCCAATCAGCCCCAGCATTTT. Translated: CASSVSPGANQPQHF.

The chain joins TRBV29-1 to TRBJ2-6; D call uncertain. The V end lost 5 bases, the J end lost 0 bases, and 8 bases lay between the germline ends. Germline CDR1 reads SQVTM; CDR2 reads ANQGSEA. There are 14 residues in the CDR3. The CDR3 loop reads CSVIGLSGANVLTF. CDR3 DNA: TGCAGCGTTATTGGTCTCTCTGGGGCCAACGTCCTGACTTTC.

This clone was seen a single time. The chain is built from TRBV29-1 and TRBJ2-3; no reliable D call. Germline CDR1 and CDR2: SQVTM and ANQGSEA. V lost 6 bases and J lost 1, with 14 bases in between. This CDR3 contains 14 residues. In nucleotides, the CDR3 is TGCAGCGTGCCCTACGACACACGCACAGATACGCAGTATTTT. Protein product: CSVPYDTRTDTQYF.

The chain is built from TRBV30 and TRBJ2-7; maybe TRBD1 (6 bases). The CDR3 covers 13 residues. Germline CDR1 and CDR2: GTSNPN and SVGIG (reference sequence). The germline V and J ends were trimmed by 1 base and 5 bases, with 12 bases remaining between them. In DNA, the CDR3 is TGTGCCTGGAGTGAGGGGGTGGGAGACGAGCAGTACTTC. It yields the protein CAWSEGVGDEQYF.

This clone was observed a handful of times. V usage is TRBV4-1 and J usage is TRBJ2-7; 7 bases align to TRBD2. Trimming cost V 1 base and J 1 base; bases outside gene matches: 4. Germline assignment: CDR1 MGHRA and CDR2 YSYEKL. This CDR3 comprises 15 residues. The CDR3 DNA reads TGCGCCAGCAGCCAAGGTAGCGGGTCATCCTACGAGCAGTACTTC. This encodes CASSQGSGSSYEQYF.

This chain joins TRBV5-6 and TRBJ2-1; no clear D gene. The V end was cut by 4 bases, the J end by 7 bases, with 9 bases between. Germline values: CDR1 SGHDT, CDR2 YYEEEE. The CDR3 covers 12 residues. CDR3 loop: CASSLLPNEQFF. The CDR3 DNA follows: TGTGCCAGCAGCCTGCTCCCAAATGAGCAGTTCTTC.

Here the CDR3 DNA reads TGCAGCGTTTCGAAACCGTACGGCAATGAGCAGTTCTTC. Translation gives CSVSKPYGNEQFF. The rearrangement links TRBV29-1 to TRBJ2-1, with D unresolved. Trimming shortened V by 5 bases and J by 6 bases, and 14 bases separated the two germline ends. Germline lookup yields CDR1 SQVTM and CDR2 ANQGSEA. CDR3 length equals 13 residues.

V and J are TRBV4-3 and TRBJ2-5, with TRBD2 matching 7 bases. CDR3 length: 17 residues. CDR1 and CDR2 (germline): LGHNA, YSLEER. With 0 bases clipped from V and 0 bases from J, the junction kept 7 bases outside the gene matches. The CDR3 region is CASSQDRSGAYQETQYF. DNA of the CDR3: TGCGCCAGCAGCCAAGATAGGAGCGGGGCATACCAAGAGACCCAGTACTTC.

V is TRBV5-1 and J is TRBJ2-7, with 9 bases that match TRBD1. The CDR3 totals 13 residues. Trimming removed 6 bases from V and 4 bases from J; junction bases left unmatched: 5. Per germline, CDR1 SGHRS and CDR2 YFSETQ. CDR3 sequence reads: CASMLGQGYEQYF. The CDR3 nucleotides are TGCGCCAGCATGTTGGGACAGGGTTACGAGCAGTACTTC.

The chain links TRBV5-6 to TRBJ2-7; D possibly corresponds to TRBD1 (5 bases). V was cut by 4 bases and J by 4 bases, with 9 bases left in between. Germline loops: CDR1 SGHDT, CDR2 YYEEEE. The CDR3 runs to 12 residues. CDR3 sequence (DNA): TGTGCCAGCAGCATGACAGCGTACGAGCAGTACTTC. Translated: CASSMTAYEQYF.

The chain has TRBV4-2 and TRBJ2-4; D is perhaps TRBD2 (6 bases). Trimming cost V 3 bases and J 12 bases, with 21 bases left between them. The CDR3 extends over 15 amino acids. Germline assignment: CDR1 LGHNA and CDR2 YNFKEQ. CDR3 region: CASSHGAGTALTQYF. DNA for the CDR3: TGTGCCAGCAGCCACGGTGCGGGGACGGCGCTAACTCAGTACTTC.

In DNA, the CDR3 is TGTGCCAGCAGCCTCGGACTGGGCCGTCAGCCCCAGCATTTT. Protein: CASSLGLGRQPQHF. V gene TRBV13 combines with J gene TRBJ1-5; no clear D. The CDR3 contains 14 residues. Trimming pared 5 bases from V and 6 bases from J, leaving 14 bases between. Germline values: CDR1 PRHDT, CDR2 FYEKMQ (reference sequence).